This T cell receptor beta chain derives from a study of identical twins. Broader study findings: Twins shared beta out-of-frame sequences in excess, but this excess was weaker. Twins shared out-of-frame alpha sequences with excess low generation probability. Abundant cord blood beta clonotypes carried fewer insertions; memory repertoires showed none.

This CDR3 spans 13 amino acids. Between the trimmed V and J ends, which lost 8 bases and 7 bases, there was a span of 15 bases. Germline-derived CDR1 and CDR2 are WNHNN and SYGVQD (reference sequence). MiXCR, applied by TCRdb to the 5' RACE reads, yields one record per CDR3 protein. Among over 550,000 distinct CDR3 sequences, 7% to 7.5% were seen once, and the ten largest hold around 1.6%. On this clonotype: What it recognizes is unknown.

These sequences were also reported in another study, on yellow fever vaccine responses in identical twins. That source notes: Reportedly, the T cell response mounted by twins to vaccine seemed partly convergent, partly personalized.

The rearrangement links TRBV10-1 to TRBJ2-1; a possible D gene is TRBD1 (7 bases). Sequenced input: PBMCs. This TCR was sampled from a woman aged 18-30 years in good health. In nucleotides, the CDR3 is TGCGCCAGCTCACCGACAGGGAGGAATGAGCAGTTCTTC. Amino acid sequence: CASSPTGRNEQFF.